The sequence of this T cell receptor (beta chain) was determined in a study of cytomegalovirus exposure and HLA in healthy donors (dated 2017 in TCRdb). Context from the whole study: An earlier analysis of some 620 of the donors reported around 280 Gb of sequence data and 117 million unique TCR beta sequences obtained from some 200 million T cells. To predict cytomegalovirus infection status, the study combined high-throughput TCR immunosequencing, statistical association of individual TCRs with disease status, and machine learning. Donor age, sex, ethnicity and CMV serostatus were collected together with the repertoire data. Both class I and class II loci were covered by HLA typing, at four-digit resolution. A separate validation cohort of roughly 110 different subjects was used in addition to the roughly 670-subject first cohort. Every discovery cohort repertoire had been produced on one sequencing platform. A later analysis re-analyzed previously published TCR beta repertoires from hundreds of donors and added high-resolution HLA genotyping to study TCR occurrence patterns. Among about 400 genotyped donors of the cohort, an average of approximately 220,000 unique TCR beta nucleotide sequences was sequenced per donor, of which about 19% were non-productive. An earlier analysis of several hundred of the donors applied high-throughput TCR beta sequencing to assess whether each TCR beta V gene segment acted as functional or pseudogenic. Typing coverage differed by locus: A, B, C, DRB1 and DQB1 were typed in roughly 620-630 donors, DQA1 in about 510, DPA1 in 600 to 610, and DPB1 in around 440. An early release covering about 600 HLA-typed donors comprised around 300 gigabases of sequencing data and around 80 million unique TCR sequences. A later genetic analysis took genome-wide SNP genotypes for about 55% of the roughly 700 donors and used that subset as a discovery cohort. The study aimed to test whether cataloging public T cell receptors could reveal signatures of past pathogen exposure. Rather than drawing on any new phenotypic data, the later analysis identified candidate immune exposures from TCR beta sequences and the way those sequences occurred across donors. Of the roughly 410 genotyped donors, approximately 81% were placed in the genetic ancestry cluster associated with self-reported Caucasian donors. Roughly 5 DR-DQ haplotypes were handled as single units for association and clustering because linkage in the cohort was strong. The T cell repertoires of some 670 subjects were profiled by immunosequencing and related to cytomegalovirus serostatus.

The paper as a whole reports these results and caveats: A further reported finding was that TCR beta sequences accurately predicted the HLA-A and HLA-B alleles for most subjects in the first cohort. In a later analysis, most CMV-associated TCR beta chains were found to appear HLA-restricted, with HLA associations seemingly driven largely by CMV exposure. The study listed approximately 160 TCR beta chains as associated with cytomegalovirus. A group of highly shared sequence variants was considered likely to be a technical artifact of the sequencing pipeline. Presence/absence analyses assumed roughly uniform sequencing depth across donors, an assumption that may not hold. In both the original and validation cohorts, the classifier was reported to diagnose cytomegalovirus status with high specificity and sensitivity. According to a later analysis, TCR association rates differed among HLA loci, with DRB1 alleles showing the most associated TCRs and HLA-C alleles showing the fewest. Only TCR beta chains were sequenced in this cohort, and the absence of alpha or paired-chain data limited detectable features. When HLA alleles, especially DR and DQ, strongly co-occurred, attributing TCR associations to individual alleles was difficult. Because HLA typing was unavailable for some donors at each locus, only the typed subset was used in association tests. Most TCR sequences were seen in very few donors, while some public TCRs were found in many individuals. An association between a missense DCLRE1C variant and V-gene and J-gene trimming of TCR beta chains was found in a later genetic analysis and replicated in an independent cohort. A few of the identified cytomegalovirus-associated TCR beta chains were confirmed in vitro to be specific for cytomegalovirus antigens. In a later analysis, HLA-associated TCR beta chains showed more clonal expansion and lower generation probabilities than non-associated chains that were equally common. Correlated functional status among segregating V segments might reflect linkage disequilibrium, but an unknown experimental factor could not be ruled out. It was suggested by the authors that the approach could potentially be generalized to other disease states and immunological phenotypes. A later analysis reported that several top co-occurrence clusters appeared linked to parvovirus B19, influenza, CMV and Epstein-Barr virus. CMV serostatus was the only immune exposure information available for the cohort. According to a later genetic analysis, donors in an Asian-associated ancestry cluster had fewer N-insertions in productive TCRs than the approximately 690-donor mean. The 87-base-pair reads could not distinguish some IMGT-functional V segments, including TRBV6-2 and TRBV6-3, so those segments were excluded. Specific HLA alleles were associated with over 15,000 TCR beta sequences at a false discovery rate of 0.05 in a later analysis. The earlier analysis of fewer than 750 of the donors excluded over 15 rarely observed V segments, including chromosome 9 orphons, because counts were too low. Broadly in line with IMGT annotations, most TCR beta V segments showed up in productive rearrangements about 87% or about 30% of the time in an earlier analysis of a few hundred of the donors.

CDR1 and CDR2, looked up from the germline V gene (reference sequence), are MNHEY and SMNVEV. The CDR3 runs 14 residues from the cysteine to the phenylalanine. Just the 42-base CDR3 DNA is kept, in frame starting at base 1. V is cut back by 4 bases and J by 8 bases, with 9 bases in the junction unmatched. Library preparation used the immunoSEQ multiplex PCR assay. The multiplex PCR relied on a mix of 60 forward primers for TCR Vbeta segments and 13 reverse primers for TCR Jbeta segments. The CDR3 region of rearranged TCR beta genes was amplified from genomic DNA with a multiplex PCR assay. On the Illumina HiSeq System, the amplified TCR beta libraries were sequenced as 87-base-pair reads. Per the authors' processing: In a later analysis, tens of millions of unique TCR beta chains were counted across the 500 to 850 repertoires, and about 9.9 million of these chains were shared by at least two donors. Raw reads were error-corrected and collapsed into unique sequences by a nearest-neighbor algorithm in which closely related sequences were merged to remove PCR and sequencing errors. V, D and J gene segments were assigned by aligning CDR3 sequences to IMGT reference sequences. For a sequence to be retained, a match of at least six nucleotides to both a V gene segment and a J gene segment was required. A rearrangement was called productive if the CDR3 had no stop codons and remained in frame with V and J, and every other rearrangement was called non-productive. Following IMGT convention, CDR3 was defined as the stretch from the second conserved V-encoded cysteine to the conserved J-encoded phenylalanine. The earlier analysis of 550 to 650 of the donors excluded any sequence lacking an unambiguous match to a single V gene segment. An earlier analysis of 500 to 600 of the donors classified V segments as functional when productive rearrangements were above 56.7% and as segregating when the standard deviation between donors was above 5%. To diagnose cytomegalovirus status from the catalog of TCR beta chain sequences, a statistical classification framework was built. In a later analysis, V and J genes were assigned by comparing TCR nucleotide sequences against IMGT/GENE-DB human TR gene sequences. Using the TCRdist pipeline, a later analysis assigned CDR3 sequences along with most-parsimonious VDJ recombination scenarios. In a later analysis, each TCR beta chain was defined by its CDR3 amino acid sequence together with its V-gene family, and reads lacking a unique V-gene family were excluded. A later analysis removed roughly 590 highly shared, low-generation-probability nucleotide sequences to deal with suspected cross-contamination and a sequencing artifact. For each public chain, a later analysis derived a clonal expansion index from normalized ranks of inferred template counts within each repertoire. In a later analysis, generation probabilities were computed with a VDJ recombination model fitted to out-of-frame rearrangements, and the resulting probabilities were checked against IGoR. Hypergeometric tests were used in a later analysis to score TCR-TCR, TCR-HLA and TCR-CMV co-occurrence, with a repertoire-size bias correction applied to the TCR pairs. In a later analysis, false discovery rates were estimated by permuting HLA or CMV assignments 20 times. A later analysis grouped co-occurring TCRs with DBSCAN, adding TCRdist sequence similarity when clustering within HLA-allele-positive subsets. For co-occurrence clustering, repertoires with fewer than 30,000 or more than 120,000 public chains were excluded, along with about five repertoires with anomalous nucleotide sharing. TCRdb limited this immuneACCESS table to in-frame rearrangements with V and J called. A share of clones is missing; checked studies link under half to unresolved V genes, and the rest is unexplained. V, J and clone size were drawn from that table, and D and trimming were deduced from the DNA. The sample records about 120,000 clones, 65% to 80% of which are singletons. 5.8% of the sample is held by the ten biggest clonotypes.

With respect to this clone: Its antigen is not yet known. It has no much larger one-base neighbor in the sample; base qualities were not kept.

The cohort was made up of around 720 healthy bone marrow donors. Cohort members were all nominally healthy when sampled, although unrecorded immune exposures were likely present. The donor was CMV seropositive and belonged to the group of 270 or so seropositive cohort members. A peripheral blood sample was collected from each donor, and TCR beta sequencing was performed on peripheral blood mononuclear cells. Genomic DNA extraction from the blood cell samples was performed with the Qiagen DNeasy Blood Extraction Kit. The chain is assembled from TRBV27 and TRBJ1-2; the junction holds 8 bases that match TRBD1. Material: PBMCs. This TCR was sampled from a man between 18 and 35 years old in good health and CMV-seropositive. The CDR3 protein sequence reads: CASSYRQGAGGYTF. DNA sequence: TGTGCCAGCAGTTATAGGCAGGGGGCTGGAGGCTACACCTTC.